The sequence of this TCR beta chain was determined in a study of T-cell reconstitution after alpha-beta-depleted transplantation in children. The CDR3 runs to 15 residues. CDR1 is SGHRS, CDR2 YFSETQ, per germline. Trimming took 0 bases from V and 0 from J; bases not matched to a gene: 1. This sample's TCRbeta library carried unique molecular identifier barcodes. In TCRdb, the PCR reads were re-called with MiXCR into one record per CDR3 protein. The table shows approximately 520,000 distinct CDR3 sequences, with about 31% occurring only once. Sequenced material: PBMCs from the stem cell graft donor, taken from the stem cell graft. The source is a human donor who donated a stem cell graft to a child with aplastic anemia. This chain connects TRBV5-1 to TRBJ1-2; 8 nucleotides align to TRBD1. CDR3 DNA: TGCGCCAGCAGCTTGGGGACAGGGACTAACTATGGCTACACCTTC. Translation gives CASSLGTGTNYGYTF.